These T cell receptor beta chains were read from a single sample in a study of technical replicates of blood from a handful of donors. TCRdb's table, derived via immunoSEQ multiplex PCR, lists solely in-frame clones and lacks some. This sample carries approximately 78,000 clones, nearly 97% of them seen once, and the ten largest clones take roughly 0.24%. Sequences were obtained from T cells isolated from PBMCs. These TCRs come from a human donor in good health. The CDR3 runs from the conserved cysteine through the conserved F or W. The order of the fields is V gene, clone size, D gene, J gene, CDR3 protein, CDR3 DNA. D genes are given only for firm matches. The size field is filled for only some rows; it gives once, few, many or a size class.

V gene: TRBV10-3; clone size: .; D gene: .; J gene: TRBJ2-7; CDR3 protein: CAISSNSGSRTYEQYF; CDR3 DNA: TGTGCCATCAGTAGCAACTCGGGGAGCAGAACCTACGAGCAGTACTTC
V gene: TRBV10-1; clone size: .; D gene: TRBD2; J gene: TRBJ2-3; CDR3 protein: CASSGESGLAVTTDTQYF; CDR3 DNA: TGCGCCAGCAGTGGAGAATCCGGACTAGCGGTTACCACAGATACGCAGTATTTT
V gene: TRBV19; clone size: few; D gene: .; J gene: TRBJ2-3; CDR3 protein: CASRSEIQGGTQYF; CDR3 DNA: TGTGCCAGTAGAAGCGAGATCCAGGGGGGAACGCAGTATTTT
V gene: TRBV9; clone size: .; D gene: TRBD1; J gene: TRBJ1-2; CDR3 protein: CASSVPQNHTGAPYGYTF; CDR3 DNA: TGTGCCAGCAGCGTACCACAAAACCATACAGGGGCGCCGTATGGCTACACCTTC
V gene: TRBV7-9; clone size: .; D gene: TRBD1; J gene: TRBJ2-7; CDR3 protein: CASSPSSQGASYEQYF; CDR3 DNA: TGTGCCAGCAGCCCATCATCACAGGGGGCCTCCTACGAGCAGTACTTC
V gene: TRBV11-2; clone size: once; D gene: .; J gene: TRBJ1-4; CDR3 protein: CASSPVGGKLFF; CDR3 DNA: TGTGCCAGCAGCCCAGTCGGGGGAAAACTGTTTTTT
V gene: TRBV2; clone size: few; D gene: TRBD1; J gene: TRBJ2-7; CDR3 protein: CASSGGQVPYEQYF; CDR3 DNA: TGTGCCAGCAGTGGGGGACAGGTACCCTACGAGCAGTACTTC
V gene: TRBV19; clone size: .; D gene: .; J gene: TRBJ2-1; CDR3 protein: CASSIGLAGGNEQFF; CDR3 DNA: TGTGCCAGTAGTATAGGACTGGCGGGTGGGAATGAGCAGTTCTTC
V gene: TRBV28; clone size: .; D gene: TRBD1; J gene: TRBJ1-2; CDR3 protein: CASSEDRVGGYGYTF; CDR3 DNA: TGTGCCAGCAGTGAAGACAGGGTGGGGGGCTATGGCTACACCTTC
V gene: TRBV7-3; clone size: .; D gene: TRBD1; J gene: TRBJ1-4; CDR3 protein: CASSQRLPGQNEKLFF; CDR3 DNA: TGTGCCAGCAGCCAGCGATTACCGGGACAGAATGAAAAACTGTTTTTT
V gene: TRBV15; clone size: .; D gene: TRBD1; J gene: TRBJ1-2; CDR3 protein: CATSSAGTGGPLYTF; CDR3 DNA: TGTGCCACCAGCAGTGCCGGGACAGGGGGCCCCCTCTACACCTTC
V gene: TRBV5-1; clone size: .; D gene: .; J gene: TRBJ1-4; CDR3 protein: CASSLWGGYEKLFF; CDR3 DNA: TGCGCCAGCAGCTTGTGGGGGGGTTATGAAAAACTGTTTTTT
V gene: TRBV10-3; clone size: .; D gene: .; J gene: TRBJ2-2; CDR3 protein: CAISDFGGTGELFF; CDR3 DNA: TGTGCCATCAGTGATTTCGGGGGCACCGGGGAGCTGTTTTTT
V gene: TRBV5-6; clone size: .; D gene: .; J gene: TRBJ1-2; CDR3 protein: CASRRRATAEYGYTF; CDR3 DNA: TGTGCCAGCAGAAGGAGGGCGACGGCGGAATATGGCTACACCTTC
V gene: TRBV7-6; clone size: .; D gene: TRBD2; J gene: TRBJ2-7; CDR3 protein: CASSSPLHGTSGTYEQYF; CDR3 DNA: TGTGCCAGCAGCTCACCCCTTCACGGGACTAGCGGGACCTACGAGCAGTACTTC
V gene: TRBV11-2; clone size: .; D gene: .; J gene: TRBJ2-3; CDR3 protein: CASSTSGRDTYTDTQYF; CDR3 DNA: TGTGCCAGCAGCACAAGTGGCCGGGACACTTACACAGATACGCAGTATTTT
V gene: TRBV2; clone size: .; D gene: .; J gene: TRBJ1-1; CDR3 protein: CASSPWDIGSEAFF; CDR3 DNA: TGTGCCAGCAGCCCGTGGGACATCGGTTCTGAAGCTTTCTTT
V gene: TRBV9; clone size: once; D gene: .; J gene: TRBJ2-1; CDR3 protein: CASSPALGASEQFF; CDR3 DNA: TGTGCCAGCAGCCCAGCGCTAGGAGCGTCTGAGCAGTTCTTC
V gene: TRBV15; clone size: .; D gene: TRBD2; J gene: TRBJ2-7; CDR3 protein: CATSRDRGTRPYEQYF; CDR3 DNA: TGTGCCACCAGCAGAGATCGAGGGACTAGACCCTACGAGCAGTACTTC
V gene: TRBV18; clone size: .; D gene: .; J gene: TRBJ1-2; CDR3 protein: CASSPLTGSNYGYTF; CDR3 DNA: TGTGCCAGCTCACCACTCACAGGGTCTAACTATGGCTACACCTTC
V gene: TRBV5-6; clone size: .; D gene: TRBD1; J gene: TRBJ1-1; CDR3 protein: CASSRQGKSNTEAFF; CDR3 DNA: TGTGCCAGCAGTAGACAGGGTAAGTCGAACACTGAAGCTTTCTTT
V gene: TRBV2; clone size: .; D gene: TRBD2; J gene: TRBJ2-2; CDR3 protein: CASRGLAGEDGELFF; CDR3 DNA: TGTGCCAGTAGGGGACTAGCGGGAGAAGACGGGGAGCTGTTTTTT
V gene: TRBV5-6; clone size: .; D gene: .; J gene: TRBJ2-1; CDR3 protein: CASSPQPGDNEQFF; CDR3 DNA: TGTGCCAGCAGCCCTCAGCCGGGGGACAATGAGCAGTTCTTC
V gene: TRBV5-1; clone size: .; D gene: .; J gene: TRBJ1-2; CDR3 protein: CASSPLGQEGGYTF; CDR3 DNA: TGCGCCAGCAGCCCCCTGGGGCAGGAGGGCGGCTACACCTTC
V gene: TRBV14; clone size: .; D gene: TRBD1; J gene: TRBJ1-3; CDR3 protein: CASSQQTGPGNTIYF; CDR3 DNA: TGTGCCAGCAGCCAACAGACAGGGCCTGGAAACACCATATATTTT
V gene: TRBV9; clone size: .; D gene: TRBD1; J gene: TRBJ1-4; CDR3 protein: CASSSDREATNEKLFF; CDR3 DNA: TGTGCCAGCAGCTCGGACAGGGAGGCAACTAATGAAAAACTGTTTTTT
V gene: TRBV20-1; clone size: .; D gene: .; J gene: TRBJ2-7; CDR3 protein: CSASRGYEQYF; CDR3 DNA: TGCAGTGCTAGCAGGGGCTACGAGCAGTACTTC
V gene: TRBV4-1; clone size: .; D gene: .; J gene: TRBJ2-3; CDR3 protein: CASSPRGFFAGLATDTQYF; CDR3 DNA: TGCGCCAGCAGCCCCCGCGGGTTTTTTGCGGGACTTGCCACAGATACGCAGTATTTT
V gene: TRBV2; clone size: .; D gene: .; J gene: TRBJ1-4; CDR3 protein: CASSEGATNEKLFF; CDR3 DNA: TGTGCCAGCAGTGAAGGAGCAACTAATGAAAAACTGTTTTTT
V gene: TRBV5-6; clone size: .; D gene: .; J gene: TRBJ2-3; CDR3 protein: CASSLVGTAAVRDTQYF; CDR3 DNA: TGTGCCAGCAGCTTGGTTGGTACAGCAGCCGTACGAGATACGCAGTATTTT
V gene: TRBV28; clone size: .; D gene: TRBD1; J gene: TRBJ1-1; CDR3 protein: CASSRPRQGFSVGNTEAFF; CDR3 DNA: TGTGCCAGCAGCCGACCCCGACAGGGTTTTTCGGTGGGGAACACTGAAGCTTTCTTT
V gene: TRBV7-9; clone size: .; D gene: .; J gene: TRBJ2-5; CDR3 protein: CASSPPSAETQYF; CDR3 DNA: TGTGCCAGCAGCCCGCCAAGTGCGGAGACCCAGTACTTC
V gene: TRBV10-2; clone size: .; D gene: .; J gene: TRBJ2-1; CDR3 protein: CASSDRIQGPYNEQFF; CDR3 DNA: TGCGCCAGCAGTGACAGGATTCAGGGCCCCTACAATGAGCAGTTCTTC
V gene: TRBV7-6; clone size: .; D gene: TRBD1; J gene: TRBJ1-2; CDR3 protein: CASSLGQGSDYGYTF; CDR3 DNA: TGTGCCAGCAGCTTAGGACAGGGCTCTGACTATGGCTACACCTTC